The rows below give T cell receptor beta chains drawn from one sample of a study of blood T cell repertoires in COVID-19. The protocol was immunoSEQ multiplex PCR, while the TCRdb copy is restricted to in-frame clones and leaves out a portion. The repertoire has roughly 120,000 clones, over 65% of them found once; the top ten carry 15% to 20%. The sample taken for sequencing was peripheral blood. These receptors originate from a woman in her sixties with acute or convalescent COVID-19. The conserved cysteine and the conserved F or W are not part of the CDR3 here.

V gene,CDR3 protein
TRBV5-1,ASSLDLGKNSPLH
TRBV25-1,ASSAPGQGHTEAF
TRBV28,ASSSPRDSQSYLSYEQY
TRBV9,ASSVGHTGEETQY
TRBV9,ASSPGQTSAGYT
TRBV27,ASKSGLGIGAETQY
TRBV18,ASRALDTPQGGTGELF
TRBV28,ASSEQRVPYGYT
TRBV3-1/TRBV3-2,ASSQARAYEQY
TRBV5-1,ASSTTGTGVSPLH
TRBV3-1/TRBV3-2,ASSPTSGSYNEQF
TRBV18,ASSPGRGSYEQY
TRBV5-1,ASSAGTGALRGYT
TRBV7-2,ASSPDRSNQPQH
TRBV25-1,ASSEHGRGRRVTEAF
TRBV5-1,ASSLVARPNNEQF
TRBV7-9,ASSQGLIFGNTIY
TRBV2,ASSEALRGSGANVLT
TRBV5-1,ASSLVLGNEQF
TRBV7-3,ASSLTGGETEAF